The 26 T cell receptor beta chains presented below share a single source sample, sequenced in a study of tumor and adjacent non-tumor tissue in lung cancer. RNA was extracted from bulk tissue without any cell sorting. Three rounds of nested PCR, following a modified ARM-PCR protocol, produced the TCRbeta library. TCRdb re-analysed the multiplex PCR reads in MiXCR, keeping a single row per CDR3 protein. Found here are 90,000 or so distinct CDR3 sequences, around two thirds of them singletons; the top ten hold around 16%. Sequenced material: lung tumor tissue. All receptors derive from a man aged 65 to 79 with non-small cell lung cancer.

Regarding this clonotype: The junction departs from the called germline gene at one end, perhaps through a read error. V is TRBV12-3 or TRBV12-4 and J is TRBJ2-7, with D tentatively TRBD2 (6 bases). The CDR3 runs 13 residues. CDR3 in amino acids: CTSSCGGTYEQYF. CDR3 coding DNA: TGTACCAGCAGTTGCGGCGGGACCTACGAGCAGTACTTC.

This clonotype showed up just once. This chain connects TRBV29-1 to TRBJ2-1, with D perhaps being TRBD1 or TRBD2 (5 bases each). Germline lookup yields CDR1 SQVTM and CDR2 ANQGSEA. CDR3 length: 12 amino acids. Trimming shortened V by 7 bases and J by 12 bases, and 19 bases separated the two germline ends. The CDR3 loop reads CSAEQGAAGQFF. Written as DNA, the CDR3 is TGCAGCGCCGAGCAGGGCGCCGCGGGGCAGTTCTTC.

About this clonotype: Mismatch with germline at one junction end may stem from a read error. This chain uses TRBV11-2 with TRBJ1-2; D is undetermined. This CDR3 is built from 13 residues. Germline V gene data show CDR1 as SGHAT and CDR2 as FQNNGV. The CDR3 is CVSSLRPNYGYTF. The DNA for the CDR3 is TGTGTCAGCAGTCTCCGACCTAACTATGGCTACACCTTC.

This clonotype came up many times. CDR3 bases: TGCGCCAGCAGCCAAGAAAGGGGGCATAGCGAGCAGTACTTC. Translated, it gives CASSQERGHSEQYF. The rearrangement links TRBV4-1 to TRBJ2-7; 7 positions agree with TRBD1. CDR1 is MGHRA, CDR2 YSYEKL, per germline. The trim removed 0 bases at V and 6 bases at J, leaving 5 bases unmatched. The length of the CDR3 is 14 residues.

CDR3 loop: CASTLSSSGGELFF. In DNA form, the CDR3 reads TGTGCCAGTACCCTATCTAGCTCAGGCGGGGAGCTGTTTTTT. The chain recombines TRBV7-8 with TRBJ2-2; D possibly corresponds to TRBD2 (5 bases). Germline CDR1 SGHVS, CDR2 FQNEAQ. This CDR3 spans 14 amino acids. Trimming left V 9 bases short and J 7 bases short, with 18 bases between.

The chain combines TRBV6-5 with TRBJ2-2, with D uncertain. In germline, CDR1 is MNHEY, CDR2 SVGAGI. The CDR3 extends over 14 amino acids. Trimming pared 4 bases from V and 9 bases from J, leaving 15 bases between. The CDR3 sequence: CASSSGSWTRELFF. The CDR3 DNA sequence: TGTGCCAGCAGTTCCGGATCCTGGACCAGGGAGCTGTTTTTT.

As to this clonotype: A read error may account for a junction end that differs from germline. This rearrangement joins TRBV29-1 to TRBJ2-7, with 11 bases fitting TRBD1. Germline V gives CDR1 SQVTM, CDR2 ANQGSEA. This CDR3 region has 14 residues. The CDR3 nucleotides are TGCATCGTTGCAAGGGACAGGGGGACCCACGAGCAGAACTTC. Encoded protein: CIVARDRGTHEQNF.

This sequence joins TRBV5-5 and TRBJ2-1; D is possibly TRBD1 or TRBD2 (5 bases each). The CDR3 is 15 residues long. Germline V lookup: CDR1 SGHKS, CDR2 YYEKEE (reference sequence). Trimming shortened V by 4 bases and J by 9 bases, and 20 bases separated the two germline ends. CDR3 region: CASSQVARGYSEQFF. The CDR3 nucleotides read TGTGCCAGCAGCCAGGTAGCGAGGGGCTACTCTGAGCAGTTCTTC.

As concerns this clonotype: A read error may account for a junction end that differs from germline. This rearrangement joins TRBV25-1 to TRBJ2-3, with no clear D. This CDR3 contains 13 residues. Germline V lookup: CDR1 MGHDK, CDR2 SYGVNS. The CDR3 loop is CAISEPPLDTQYF. The DNA for the CDR3 is TGTGCCATCAGTGAACCACCCCTGGATACGCAGTATTTT.

This clonotype was counted many times. The chain combines TRBV11-2 with TRBJ2-1; 8 nucleotides agree with TRBD1. The V gene's germline CDR1 is SGHAT and CDR2 FQNNGV. The CDR3 runs to 14 residues. V trimming: 5 bases; J trimming: 6 bases; junction bases outside the gene matches: 6. CDR3 in amino acids: CASSPGQGINEQFF. In DNA form, the CDR3 reads TGTGCCAGCAGCCCAGGACAGGGAATCAATGAGCAGTTCTTC.

The V gene is TRBV6-5, the J gene TRBJ2-3; unclear D gene. V was trimmed by 6 bases and J by 4 bases, leaving 17 bases between them. This CDR3 has 15 amino acids. Germline CDR1 MNHEY, CDR2 SVGAGI. The CDR3 bases are TGTGCCAGCAGCCTCAGGAGTAATAAGGCAGATACGCAGTATTTT. As protein: CASSLRSNKADTQYF.

This clonotype was seen ten or more times. The chain carries TRBV6-2 or TRBV6-3 and TRBJ2-3, with 7 bases aligning to TRBD1. The germline gives CDR1 MNHEY, CDR2 SVGEGT. There are 16 residues in the CDR3. Trimming at V came to 6 bases and at J to 2 bases, leaving 11 bases not matched to a gene. Written as DNA, the CDR3 is TGTGCCAGCAGCTTCGGGACAGACAGCATCACAGATACGCAGTATTTT. Its translation: CASSFGTDSITDTQYF.

This clonotype was recorded at least ten times. This CDR3 reads CASSQARGVKKEQFF. For the CDR3, the DNA is TGCGCCAGCAGCCAGGCGAGGGGGGTCAAGAAGGAGCAGTTCTTC. The chain links TRBV4-1 to TRBJ2-1; D tentatively fits TRBD1 or TRBD2 (6 bases each). The CDR3 length is 15 residues. CDR1 MGHRA and CDR2 YSYEKL come from the germline V gene. The ends were cut back, 3 bases at V and 10 bases at J, with 19 bases in the middle.

At least ten counts were recorded for this clonotype. The V call is TRBV20-1, the J call TRBJ2-1, with D perhaps TRBD2 (5 bases). This CDR3 comprises 16 residues. Germline CDR1 and CDR2: DFQATT and SNEGSKA (reference sequence). The V and J ends lost 4 bases and 0 bases respectively, with 16 bases between them. CDR3 sequence (DNA): TGCAGTGCTATGACCTCCTTTGCGGGCTCCTACAATGAGCAGTTCTTC. It codes for CSAMTSFAGSYNEQFF.

This clonotype came up a few times. This may arise from a read error, as a much more abundant clone is one base away. This chain links TRBV28 with TRBJ1-5, with D maybe TRBD1 (5 bases). Germline lookup yields CDR1 MDHEN and CDR2 SYDVKM. The CDR3 length is 16 residues. The V gene lost 7 bases and the J gene lost 3 bases, with 19 bases spanning the gap. Here the CDR3 reads CASTQVSDLFNQPQHF. The CDR3, as DNA: TGTGCCAGCACACAGGTTTCGGACCTCTTCAATCAGCCCCAGCATTTT.

The V call is TRBV6-5, the J call TRBJ2-7; D ambiguous. This CDR3 spans 15 amino acids. The germline gives CDR1 MNHEY, CDR2 SVGAGI. The CDR3 DNA sequence: TGTGTCAGTAGTTACTCCTCGGACCGCGGAAGTAAGCAGTACTTC. Translated, it gives CVSSYSSDRGSKQYF.

The genes are TRBV29-1 and TRBJ1-1; D remains ambiguous. V was trimmed by 7 bases and J by 7 bases, leaving 13 bases between them. Germline CDR1 SQVTM, CDR2 ANQGSEA. The CDR3 spans 11 residues. The CDR3 spells CSGTALGEAFF. The CDR3 nucleotides read TGCAGCGGAACAGCCCTAGGTGAAGCTTTCTTT.

The CDR3: CSARDHLYEQFF. Written as DNA, the CDR3 is TGCAGCGCTCGGGACCACCTCTACGAGCAGTTCTTC. This chain links TRBV29-1 with TRBJ2-7, with D possibly being TRBD1 or TRBD2 (5 bases each). The J call may be faulty, since TRBJ2-1 better matches the DNA end. Germline V gene data show CDR1 as SQVTM and CDR2 as ANQGSEA. The CDR3 is 12 amino acids.

The table lists this clonotype with a count of one. A read error may produce the germline difference seen at one junction end. V is TRBV28 and J is TRBJ2-7; D not certain. The CDR3 totals 13 residues. The germline V gene encodes CDR1 MDHEN and CDR2 SYDVKM. CDR3 in DNA: TGTGCCAGCAGTTTACCAGGAGCTGACGAACAGTACTTC. Translated, it gives CASSLPGADEQYF.

This clonotype was picked up a small number of times. This rearrangement joins TRBV20-1 to TRBJ2-1; 13 bases align to TRBD2. The germline V gene encodes CDR1 DFQATT and CDR2 SNEGSKA (reference sequence). Germline trimming cut 1 base from V and 5 bases from J; bases unmatched to any gene: 11. The CDR3 consists of 18 residues. In DNA form, the CDR3 reads TGCAGTGCTAGAGGAGGGAGGACTAGCGGGAGCAGGAACAATGAGCAGTTCTTC. Translated: CSARGGRTSGSRNNEQFF.

V usage is TRBV12-3 or TRBV12-4 and J usage is TRBJ1-2; D ambiguous. The length of the CDR3 is 12 residues. V lost 10 bases to trimming and J lost 10 bases, with 19 bases between them. The CDR3, as DNA: TGTGCCAATAGTCCCGAGGGCGACCTCTACACCTTC. It codes for CANSPEGDLYTF.

This clonotype was observed once. A much larger clone differs from this one at a single base, so this may be a read error. The chain recombines TRBV20-1 with TRBJ2-1; 11 nucleotides agree with TRBD2. This CDR3 region has 15 residues. Germline CDR1 DFQATT, CDR2 SNEGSKA (reference sequence). The CDR3 loop is CSARLAGSSYNEQLF. CDR3 sequence (DNA): TGCAGTGCTCGACTAGCGGGGAGCTCCTACAATGAGCAGTTATTC.

This clonotype was counted many times. The V gene is TRBV20-1, the J gene TRBJ2-7, with TRBD2 identical over 7 bases. J was trimmed by 4 bases and V by 2 bases; bases with no gene match: 2. Germline-derived CDR1 and CDR2 are DFQATT and SNEGSKA (reference sequence). The length of the CDR3 is 12 residues. CDR3 region: CSARLAEYEQYF. CDR3 bases: TGCAGTGCTAGACTAGCGGAGTACGAGCAGTACTTC.

There are many counts of this clonotype. V gene TRBV20-1 combines with J gene TRBJ2-5; TRBD1 might be the D (5 bases). The CDR3 extends over 18 amino acids. CDR1 DFQATT and CDR2 SNEGSKA come from the germline V gene (reference sequence). Trimming cost V 5 bases and J 4 bases, with 29 bases left between them. CDR3 nucleotides: TGCAGTGCTCGTCCCCAACGTCCCTCCACAGGAGCCGGAGAGACCCAGTACTTC. It codes for CSARPQRPSTGAGETQYF.

This clonotype was seen only once. An end of the junction differs from the germline gene, which may be a read error. The rearrangement uses TRBV29-1 and TRBJ2-1; 8 bases are a match to TRBD2. Germline loops: CDR1 SQVTM, CDR2 ANQGSEA. The CDR3 consists of 13 residues. CDR3 bases: TGCAGCTCAGGACTAGCCGGGTCCAATGATCAGTTCTTC. It yields the protein CSSGLAGSNDQFF.

Concerning this clonotype itself: The junction departs from germline at one end; a sequencing error may be responsible. CDR3 loop: CAGSFADGGAYEQYF. The CDR3 DNA is TGTGCCGGCAGTTTCGCGGACGGGGGGGCTTACGAGCAGTACTTC. The rearrangement joins TRBV11-1 to TRBJ2-7; TRBD2 matches 8 bases. The CDR3 is made up of 15 amino acids. Germline assignment: CDR1 SGHAT and CDR2 FQDESV (reference sequence). Filled out from reference TRBV11-1 and TRBJ2-7, the complete variable domain reads EAEVAQSPRYKITEKSQAVAFWCDPISGHATLYWYRQILGQGPELLVQFQDESVVDDSQLPKDRFSAERLKGVDSTLKIQPAELGDSAMYLCAGSFADGGAYEQYFGPGTRLTVT.